This TCR beta chain was documented in a study of blood T cell repertoires in COVID-19. About the research overall: Sites in the United States, Italy and Spain provided acute and convalescent COVID-19 samples. T cells, B-cell-depleted T cells, or PBMCs supplied cDNA or gDNA.

Original processing methods: Reference gene primer amplification gave nucleated cell count estimates. Measured with immunoSEQ multiplex PCR; TCRdb has only the in-frame clones, and not every one. V and J calls and clone size are as listed in that table; D and trimming were resolved from the DNA. This sample has fewer than 130,000 clones; around 82% occur once, and the top ten carry approximately 15%. The germline V gene encodes CDR1 LGHNA and CDR2 YSLEER. The CDR3 is 16 residues long. V lost 0 bases to trimming and J lost 9 bases; unmatched junction nucleotides: 9. Sequencing was performed on peripheral blood. The V call is TRBV4-3, the J call TRBJ2-2, with TRBD2 matching over 8 bases. The clonotype comes from a woman aged 55-70 years with acute or convalescent COVID-19. The CDR3 reads CASSQDIGGGIRELFF. The CDR3 nucleotides read TGCGCCAGCAGCCAAGATATCGGGGGGGGGATTCGGGAGCTGTTTTTT.